The 17 T cell receptor beta chains below were found in one sample sequenced in a study of cytotoxic CD8 clonotypes in ibrutinib-treated CLL. Assay: immunoSEQ multiplex PCR; the TCRdb copy retains only in-frame clones and omits some. The table shows about 45,000 clones, with approximately 65% occurring only once. The sequencing used PBMCs, collected after 24 months of ibrutinib treatment. These receptors originate from a human donor with chronic lymphocytic leukemia.

This chain connects TRBV27 to TRBJ2-7, with TRBD1 identical over 9 bases. This CDR3 contains 14 residues. Germline CDR1 MNHEY, CDR2 SMNVEV (reference sequence). With 2 bases clipped from V and 3 bases from J, the junction kept 2 bases outside the gene matches. CDR3 sequence reads: CASSLTGGGYEQYF. CDR3 bases: TGTGCCAGCAGTTTAACAGGGGGCGGCTACGAGCAGTACTTC.

The CDR3 sequence is CASSHQLEQYF. Here the CDR3 DNA reads TGTGCCAGCAGCCACCAACTCGAGCAGTACTTC. The chain couples TRBV16 to TRBJ2-7; no reliable D call. CDR1 is KGHSY and CDR2 is FQNENV in the germline V gene. V was shortened by 3 bases and J by 6 bases, with 6 bases between the two germline ends. The CDR3 sequence is 11 residues long.

The chain links TRBV5-1 to TRBJ1-1; D not resolved. Trimming took 5 bases from V and 0 from J, leaving 8 bases between them. Germline V gives CDR1 SGHRS, CDR2 YFSETQ. CDR3 length equals 13 residues. The CDR3 nucleotides read TGCGCCAGCAGGCTACGGCTGAACACTGAAGCTTTCTTT. This codes for CASRLRLNTEAFF.

V usage is TRBV4-2 and J usage is TRBJ1-3, with D perhaps matching TRBD1 (6 bases). Germline V gene lookup returns CDR1 LGHNA and CDR2 YNFKEQ. Trimming removed 1 base from V and 0 bases from J, with 7 bases in between. The CDR3 is 15 amino acids. This CDR3 reads CASSQGGLSGNTIYF. CDR3 bases: TGTGCCAGCAGCCAAGGGGGGCTCTCTGGAAACACCATATATTTT.

Only one count was recorded for this clone. The J gene is TRBJ2-7, the V gene TRBV11-2; D is uncertain. The CDR3 totals 11 residues. The ends were cut back, 5 bases at V and 3 bases at J, with 5 bases in the middle. Germline V gene data show CDR1 as SGHAT and CDR2 as FQNNGV. The CDR3, as DNA: TGTGCCAGCAGCACCCTCTACGAGCAGTACTTC. This translates into CASSTLYEQYF. The full variable domain, rest sourced from reference TRBV11-2 and TRBJ2-7, is EAGVAQSPRYKIIEKRQSVAFWCNPISGHATLYWYQQILGQGPKLLIQFQNNGVVDDSQLPKDRFSAERLKGVDSTLKIQPAKLEDSAVYLCASSTLYEQYFGPGTRLTVT.

This clone was seen a few times. The chain is built from TRBV10-3 and TRBJ2-2; no clear D. Germline assignment: CDR1 ENHRY and CDR2 SYGVKD. V was cut by 8 bases and J by 3 bases, with 16 bases left in between. The CDR3 loop spans 15 amino acids. DNA of the CDR3: TGTGCCATCCGGACGGATAAACGGGACACCGGGGAGCTGTTTTTT. Its translation is CAIRTDKRDTGELFF.

J is TRBJ2-1 and V is TRBV5-6, with D perhaps matching TRBD1 (6 bases). Per germline, CDR1 SGHDT and CDR2 YYEEEE. CDR3 length: 16 amino acids. V was cut by 3 bases and J by 0 bases, with 13 bases left in between. CDR3 region: CASSSTDRSSYNEQFF. CDR3 nucleotides: TGTGCCAGCAGCTCTACCGACAGGAGCTCCTACAATGAGCAGTTCTTC. Complete variable domain (other parts from reference TRBV5-6 and TRBJ2-1): DAGVTQSPTHLIKTRGQQVTLRCSPKSGHDTVSWYQQALGQGPQFIFQYYEEEERQRGNFPDRFSGHQFPNYSSELNVNALLLGDSALYLCASSSTDRSSYNEQFFGPGTRLTVL.

The chain combines TRBV5-1 with TRBJ1-2, with D possibly TRBD1 on 5 matching bases. V gave up 0 bases and J gave up 4 bases, with 10 bases separating them. The CDR3 is made up of 14 amino acids. From germline, CDR1 is SGHRS and CDR2 YFSETQ. The DNA for the CDR3 is TGCGCCAGCAGCTTGGAAGGAGACAGCTATGGCTACACCTTC. Encoded protein: CASSLEGDSYGYTF. Filled out from reference TRBV5-1 and TRBJ1-2, the complete variable domain reads KAGVTQTPRYLIKTRGQQVTLSCSPISGHRSVSWYQQTPGQGLQFLFEYFSETQRNKGNFPGRFSGRQFSNSRSEMNVSTLELGDSALYLCASSLEGDSYGYTFGSGTRLTVV.

The chain uses TRBV29-1 and TRBJ2-7; TRBD1 aligns across 8 bases. CDR3 size: 13 residues. V was clipped by 4 bases and J by 4 bases; unmatched bases: 6. Germline CDR1 is SQVTM and CDR2 is ANQGSEA. CDR3 sequence (DNA): TGCAGCGTTGTGTCAGGGGGCGGTTACGAGCAGTACTTC. Protein: CSVVSGGGYEQYF.

This clone has just a few counts. The chain employs TRBV11-3 and TRBJ1-5, with D possibly TRBD1 on 5 matching bases. Between the trimmed V and J ends, which lost 4 bases and 5 bases, there was a span of 18 bases. CDR1 and CDR2 (germline): SGHNT, YENEEA. The CDR3 length is 16 residues. The CDR3 region is CASSSPVGGPHQPQHF. In DNA, the CDR3 is TGTGCCAGCAGCTCCCCCGTTGGGGGTCCGCATCAGCCCCAGCATTTT.

The J gene is TRBJ2-3, the V gene TRBV7-3; TRBD2 agrees at 11 bases. The CDR3 has 14 residues. Losses at the gene ends were 5 bases for V and 3 bases for J; bases not matched to a gene: 1. Germline V gene data show CDR1 as SGHTA and CDR2 as FQGTGA. CDR3 nucleotide sequence: TGTGCCAGCAGCCCTAGCGGGAGGACAGATACGCAGTATTTT. Translated, it gives CASSPSGRTDTQYF.

The J gene is TRBJ2-3, the V gene TRBV30, with 8 bases lining up with TRBD2. V lost 3 bases and J lost 8; bases outside the gene matches: 1. The CDR3 consists of 11 residues. The germline V gene encodes CDR1 GTSNPN and CDR2 SVGIG (reference sequence). The CDR3 sequence is CAWSTSGTQYF. CDR3 bases: TGTGCCTGGAGCACTAGCGGTACGCAGTATTTT.

This chain joins TRBV10-2 and TRBJ2-3; 10 nucleotides align to TRBD2. Trimming took 5 bases from V and 2 from J; bases not matched to a gene: 7. CDR1 and CDR2 from the germline V gene are WSHSY and SAAADI. The CDR3 extends over 16 amino acids. The DNA for the CDR3 is TGCGCCAGCAGTCACATAGCGGGAGGCTTCACAGATACGCAGTATTTT. Its protein is CASSHIAGGFTDTQYF.

V usage is TRBV6-1 and J usage is TRBJ1-2; 10 nucleotides agree with TRBD1. This CDR3 region has 16 residues. The junction had 9 bases not matched to a gene; V was cut back by 0 bases and J by 8 bases. Germline V gene data show CDR1 as MNHNS and CDR2 as SASEGT. The CDR3 nucleotides are TGTGCCAGCAGTGAAGCCGGGACAGGGGAATTTGTGGGCTACACCTTC. Protein product: CASSEAGTGEFVGYTF.

This clone was seen a handful of times. The chain carries TRBV5-4 and TRBJ2-3, with D maybe TRBD2 (6 bases). Germline loops: CDR1 SGHNT, CDR2 YYREEE (reference sequence). Deletions cut 1 base from V and 1 base from J, with 16 bases between. This CDR3 comprises 17 residues. The CDR3 sequence is CASSLQRGDLRTDTQYF. The CDR3 DNA is TGTGCCAGCAGCTTGCAAAGAGGGGACTTACGCACAGATACGCAGTATTTT.

This chain uses TRBV7-3 with TRBJ2-2; 7 bases match TRBD2. CDR1 and CDR2 (germline): SGHTA, FQGTGA. The CDR3 runs to 13 residues. The V gene end was trimmed by 3 bases and the J gene end by 10 bases; junction bases not matched to a gene: 5. The CDR3 DNA follows: TGTGCCAGCAGCTTGCGGGAGTCTAAGGAGCTGTTTTTT. Translated: CASSLRESKELFF.

The rearrangement joins TRBV15 to TRBJ2-5; D is tentatively TRBD1 or TRBD2 (6 bases each). Germline assignment: CDR1 LNHNV and CDR2 YYDKDF (reference sequence). This CDR3 is built from 14 residues. V lost 3 bases, J lost 3 bases, and 11 bases lay in between. The CDR3 region is CATSSRGREETQYF. CDR3 sequence (DNA): TGTGCCACCAGCAGCCGGGGGCGGGAAGAGACCCAGTACTTC.